This TCR beta chain is drawn from a study of blood T cell repertoires in COVID-19. In the study overall: Acute and convalescent COVID-19 specimens originated in the United States, Italy and Spain.

Data came from immunoSEQ multiplex PCR; TCRdb stores just in-frame clones and leaves some out. This sample yields about 250,000 clones, of which approximately 88% are seen a single time; around 26% belongs to the top ten. The junction had 6 bases not matched to a gene; V was cut back by 7 bases and J by 4 bases. Per the germline V gene, CDR1 is SQVTM and CDR2 is ANQGSEA. The CDR3 has 12 residues. Sequenced input: peripheral blood. The chain combines TRBV29-1 with TRBJ2-5, with 7 nucleotides matching TRBD2. The source is a man aged 40-49 years with acute or convalescent COVID-19. The CDR3 sequence is CSGSSGAETQYF. The DNA for the CDR3 is TGCAGCGGGTCGAGCGGGGCAGAGACCCAGTACTTC. The variable domain in full, completed from reference TRBV29-1 and TRBJ2-5, reads SAVISQKPSRDICQRGTSLTIQCQVDSQVTMMFWYRQQPGQSLTLIATANQGSEATYESGFVIDKFPISRPNLTFSTLTVSNMSPEDSSIYLCSGSSGAETQYFGPGTRLLVL.